This T cell receptor beta chain was sequenced in a study of cytomegalovirus exposure and HLA in healthy donors. Regarding the study as a whole: Subsequent analysis revealed that first-cohort TCR clusters tended to co-occur in the 100 to 150 validation repertoires. Most TCR sequences were rare, but some public TCRs occurred in many donors. The classifier, whose performance was assessed in both the original and validation cohorts, reportedly diagnosed cytomegalovirus status with high specificity and sensitivity. Confirmation in vitro established that a few CMV-associated chains were specific for CMV antigens.

Trimming took 3 bases from V and 2 from J, leaving 14 bases between them. Germline CDR1 SGDLS, CDR2 YYNGEE. There are 16 residues in the CDR3. As to this clone: Its antigen remains unknown.

The data were produced by immunoSEQ multiplex PCR, yet TCRdb's version contains in-frame clones alone and is incomplete. This table has hundreds of thousands of clones, roughly nine tenths appearing once. The chain links TRBV9 to TRBJ2-2; tentative D call: TRBD1 (6 bases). Sequencing was performed on PBMCs. The TCR comes from a young man in good health and CMV-seropositive. The CDR3 DNA follows: TGTGCCAGCAGCGCGCGACAGGACACTAACACCGGGGAGCTGTTTTTT. As protein: CASSARQDTNTGELFF. Full variable domain (rest looked up from reference TRBV9 and TRBJ2-2): DSGVTQTPKHLITATGQRVTLRCSPRSGDLSVYWYQQSLDQGLQFLIQYYNGEERAKGNILERFSAQQFPDLHSELNLSSLELGDSALYFCASSARQDTNTGELFFGEGSRLTVL.